The present TCR beta chain was sequenced within a study of cytomegalovirus exposure and HLA in healthy donors. Study overall: An analysis done earlier identified 95 million to 140 million unique TCR beta sequences from roughly 190 million T cells.

This clone showed up just a few times. Its antigen is unidentified. Study results and limitations: In a later analysis, CMV-associated beta chains were mostly HLA-associated, it appeared.

The PCR ran on 60 Vbeta and 13 Jbeta primers. Clones were read by immunoSEQ multiplex PCR, and TCRdb kept only the in-frame ones, dropping some. Among approximately 170,000 clones listed, under 80% were seen once. Trimming stripped 0 bases from V and 1 base from J, with 10 bases between. This CDR3 region has 15 residues. The V gene's germline CDR1 is SGHDN and CDR2 FVKESK. V gene TRBV14 combines with J gene TRBJ2-7; no firm D call. The sequenced material came from PBMCs. This clonotype originated in a man in his forties in good health and CMV-seronegative. The CDR3 nucleotides read TGTGCCAGCAGCCAAGACAGTCTGATATCCTACGAGCAGTACTTC. The encoded protein is CASSQDSLISYEQYF.